A single sample gave rise to the 27 T cell receptor beta chains below, sequenced in a study of T cells in Graves' hyperthyroidism and ophthalmopathy. TCR beta CDR3 sequences were amplified from RNA transcripts. HTBI primers were employed in a first-round RT-PCR of the TCR CDR3. MiXCR, applied by TCRdb to the multiplex PCR reads, yields one record per CDR3 protein. The data show more than 600,000 distinct CDR3 sequences, around 17% seen once. Specimen: blood. The origin of the receptors is a man between 18 and 35 years old with Graves' hyperthyroidism.

This clonotype came up a few times. V usage is TRBV24-1 and J usage is TRBJ1-2, with TRBD1 matching over 9 bases. From germline, CDR1 is KGHDR and CDR2 SFDVKD. Trimming at V came to 3 bases and at J to 6 bases, leaving 4 bases not matched to a gene. The CDR3 is 14 residues long. The CDR3 coding sequence is TGTGCCACCAGTGATACCCGGGACAGGGATGGCTACACCTTC. This translates into CATSDTRDRDGYTF.

This clonotype has at least ten counts. This chain uses TRBV2 with TRBJ2-1, with 11 bases identical to TRBD2. CDR1 SNHLY and CDR2 FYNNEI come from the germline V gene. V dropped 6 bases and J dropped 5; count of bases not matched to a gene: 6. The CDR3 extends over 15 amino acids. CDR3 loop: CASRVSGRAHNEQFF. CDR3 DNA: TGTGCCAGCAGGGTTAGCGGGAGGGCCCACAATGAGCAGTTCTTC.

This chain uses TRBV7-9 with TRBJ1-3; possible D gene TRBD1, 5 bases. The germline V gene encodes CDR1 SEHNR and CDR2 FQNEAQ (reference sequence). The V gene lost 10 bases and the J gene lost 0 bases, with 16 bases spanning the gap. The CDR3 length is 15 residues. CDR3 loop: CATKVAGPSGNTIYF. As DNA, the CDR3 is TGTGCCACCAAGGTTGCGGGGCCCTCTGGAAACACCATATATTTT. Together with reference TRBV7-9 and TRBJ1-3, the CDR3 gives the full variable domain: DTGVSQNPRHKITKRGQNVTFRCDPISEHNRLYWYRQTLGQGPEFLTYFQNEAQLEKSRLLSDRFSAERPKGSFSTLEIQRTEQGDSAMYLCATKVAGPSGNTIYFGEGSWLTVV.

The chain has TRBV4-1 and TRBJ1-2; D unresolved. V was pared by 6 bases and J by 8 bases, with 16 bases between. There are 13 residues in the CDR3. Germline assignment: CDR1 MGHRA and CDR2 YSYEKL. DNA for the CDR3: TGCGCCAGCAGGAACGACGTCGGATCGGGCTACACCTTC. It is translated as CASRNDVGSGYTF.

The chain couples TRBV28 to TRBJ2-7; D may match TRBD1 or TRBD2 (5 bases each). Germline V gene sequence: CDR1 MDHEN, CDR2 SYDVKM. This CDR3 region has 15 residues. V was cut by 4 bases and J by 4 bases, with 17 bases left in between. CDR3 in DNA: TGTGCCAGCAGTTACGGGGCAGGGTTCCGGTACGAGCAGTACTTC. Its translation is CASSYGAGFRYEQYF.

This clonotype was detected many times. The chain recombines TRBV11-3 with TRBJ2-1; 7 bases map to TRBD2. CDR3 length: 15 amino acids. V lost 7 bases to trimming and J lost 0 bases; unmatched junction nucleotides: 6. The germline gives CDR1 SGHNT, CDR2 YENEEA. The CDR3: CASNKAGLSYNEQFF. DNA of the CDR3: TGTGCCAGCAACAAAGCGGGACTCTCCTACAATGAGCAGTTCTTC.

This chain uses TRBV2 with TRBJ1-5, with D perhaps matching TRBD1 (5 bases). Germline CDR1 reads SNHLY; CDR2 reads FYNNEI. The CDR3 is 15 residues long. Trimming took off 7 bases at V and 0 bases at J, with 13 bases between the two ends. CDR3 sequence: CASTRGRLSNQPQHF. In DNA form, the CDR3 reads TGTGCCAGCACCCGGGGACGGCTTAGCAATCAGCCCCAGCATTTT.

This clonotype was seen many times. V gene TRBV9 combines with J gene TRBJ1-1; D perhaps matches TRBD1 (5 bases). The CDR3 covers 12 residues. The germline V gene has CDR1 SGDLS and CDR2 YYNGEE. V lost 0 bases, J lost 8 bases, and 8 bases lay in between. CDR3 nucleotides: TGTGCCAGCAGCGTAGCTACAGGAGAAGCTTTCTTT. This sequence encodes CASSVATGEAFF.

This clonotype has at least ten counts. The V call is TRBV7-2, the J call TRBJ2-3; 8 nucleotides match TRBD2. The CDR3 runs to 14 residues. Looked up from germline, CDR1 is SGHTA and CDR2 is FQGNSA. V shed 6 bases and J 1 base; nucleotides not matched to a gene: 3. Here the CDR3 reads CASRSAGGTDTQYF. DNA of the CDR3: TGTGCCAGCAGGTCAGCGGGAGGCACAGATACGCAGTATTTT.

V usage is TRBV16 and J usage is TRBJ2-7, with D hard to call. V was pared by 0 bases and J by 0 bases, with 12 bases between. CDR3 length: 16 residues. Germline V gives CDR1 KGHSY, CDR2 FQNENV. The CDR3 reads CASSQSGPVPSYEQYF. The CDR3 coding sequence is TGTGCCAGCAGCCAATCCGGCCCGGTGCCCTCCTACGAGCAGTACTTC.

This clonotype was detected a few times. The CDR3 spells CSATQGDRIQPQHF. DNA for the CDR3: TGCAGTGCAACCCAGGGTGACAGGATTCAGCCCCAGCATTTT. This rearrangement joins TRBV20-1 to TRBJ1-5, with D tentatively TRBD1 (6 bases). V lost 6 bases to trimming and J lost 6 bases, with 18 bases between them. In germline, CDR1 is DFQATT, CDR2 SNEGSKA (reference sequence). This CDR3 region has 14 residues.

The sample holds many counts of this clonotype. V is TRBV10-3 and J is TRBJ2-5; D is perhaps TRBD2 (5 bases). V was cut by 10 bases and J by 5 bases, with 17 bases left in between. Looked up from germline, CDR1 is ENHRY and CDR2 is SYGVKD. The CDR3 length is 13 residues. DNA of the CDR3: TGTGCCACCCGAGGGAACCAGAGGGAGACCCAGTACTTC. Its protein product is CATRGNQRETQYF.

V is TRBV29-1 and J is TRBJ2-1; TRBD2 is a possible D gene (5 bases). V gave up 6 bases and J gave up 5 bases, with 14 bases separating them. CDR3 length: 13 amino acids. Germline V lookup: CDR1 SQVTM, CDR2 ANQGSEA. The CDR3 loop reads CSVDSTPDNEQFF. The CDR3 DNA sequence: TGCAGCGTGGACTCAACTCCAGACAATGAGCAGTTCTTC.

This clonotype was seen ten or more times. The chain is built from TRBV12-5 and TRBJ2-5; either TRBD1 or TRBD2 may fit D (5 bases each). Trimming removed 3 bases at V and 2 bases at J, with 10 bases between. This CDR3 spans 14 amino acids. The germline gives CDR1 LGHNT, CDR2 FRNRAP. The DNA for the CDR3 is TGTGCTAGTGGTTTAGGGGACGGGCAAGAGACCCAGTACTTC. It specifies CASGLGDGQETQYF.

This chain connects TRBV4-2 to TRBJ2-5; TRBD2 is a possible D gene (12 bases). The CDR3 has 18 residues. Between the trimmed V and J ends, which lost 6 bases and 2 bases, there was a span of 25 bases. The V gene's germline CDR1 is LGHNA and CDR2 YNFKEQ. The CDR3 DNA sequence: TGTGCCAGCAGAGGCGGGACAGGGGGACTAGCGGGTCAAGAGACCCAGTACTTC. Translating it yields CASRGGTGGLAGQETQYF.

This clonotype has just a few counts. The J gene is TRBJ1-2, the V gene TRBV29-1; 7 positions match TRBD1. J was trimmed by 8 bases and V by 6 bases; bases with no gene match: 9. The germline CDR1 and CDR2 sequences are SQVTM and ANQGSEA. The CDR3 runs 12 residues. Written as DNA, the CDR3 is TGCAGCGTGCCAGGGACAGCCGGGGGCTACACCTTC. Translating it yields CSVPGTAGGYTF.

There are many counts of this clonotype. DNA of the CDR3: TGTGCCAGCAGTTTAGGGGGGGCATCCTTTGGCTACACCTTC. This codes for CASSLGGASFGYTF. The rearrangement joins TRBV12-3 or TRBV12-4 to TRBJ1-2; a weak D match, TRBD1 (6 bases). The CDR3 has 14 amino acids. V gave up 1 base and J gave up 7 bases, with 13 bases separating them.

This clonotype showed up many times. The chain employs TRBV28 and TRBJ2-3; TRBD2 matches 13 bases. This CDR3 contains 16 residues. Germline V gives CDR1 MDHEN, CDR2 SYDVKM. Trimming took 7 bases from V and 1 from J; bases not matched to a gene: 5. CDR3 sequence reads: CASITSGRAGTDTQYF. The CDR3, as DNA: TGTGCCAGCATTACTAGCGGGAGGGCCGGCACAGATACGCAGTATTTT.

This clonotype was seen a handful of times. V usage is TRBV28 and J usage is TRBJ2-2; maybe TRBD2 (6 bases). The CDR3 is made up of 15 amino acids. The germline CDR1 and CDR2 sequences are MDHEN and SYDVKM. Trimming pared 3 bases from V and 3 bases from J, leaving 11 bases between. As DNA, the CDR3 is TGTGCCAGCAGTTTCGGTGGAGGGGACACCGGGGAGCTGTTTTTT. Translation gives CASSFGGGDTGELFF.

This clonotype was observed many times. V gene TRBV28 combines with J gene TRBJ1-1; 7 bases line up with TRBD1. Germline CDR1 and CDR2: MDHEN and SYDVKM. V shed 3 bases, J shed 7 bases, and the junction held 5 bases outside the gene matches. The length of the CDR3 is 13 residues. In DNA form, the CDR3 reads TGTGCCAGCAGTTTGAGGGGGCAAGATGAAGCTTTCTTT. It codes for CASSLRGQDEAFF.

Points on this clonotype: Relative to the germline gene, one junction end is altered; a read error may explain this. The rearrangement joins TRBV6-2 or TRBV6-3 to TRBJ2-1; TRBD2 matches 11 bases. The CDR3 spans 17 residues. Germline lookup yields CDR1 MNHEY and CDR2 SVGEGT. The CDR3 loop is CASSNSPGLAVLNEQFF. The DNA of the CDR3 is TGTGCCAGCAGTAACTCGCCGGGACTAGCGGTATTGAATGAGCAGTTCTTC.

This clonotype was observed many times. The J gene is TRBJ1-4, the V gene TRBV12-3 or TRBV12-4, with D possibly being TRBD1 (6 bases). This CDR3 contains 16 residues. Trimming pared 5 bases from V and 8 bases from J, leaving 21 bases between. Here the CDR3 reads CASSPRGAAAVEKLFF. In DNA, the CDR3 is TGTGCCAGCAGTCCTCGGGGGGCGGCGGCCGTCGAAAAACTGTTTTTT.

The chain is built from TRBV4-3 and TRBJ2-7; no definite D call. The V end was cut by 0 bases, the J end by 2 bases, with 8 bases between. CDR3 length equals 14 residues. Germline values: CDR1 LGHNA, CDR2 YSLEER. The CDR3 here is CASSQDSSPYEQYF. The CDR3 DNA reads TGCGCCAGCAGCCAAGACAGTTCCCCCTACGAGCAGTACTTC.

This clonotype appeared once. A much larger clone differs by one base, so this may be a read error. In this CDR3 the conserved last residue, phenylalanine or tryptophan, is missing, so a read error is likely. The chain couples TRBV28 to TRBJ2-7; the match to TRBD2 covers 8 bases. CDR1 and CDR2 (germline): MDHEN, SYDVKM. The junction had 7 bases not matched to a gene; V was cut back by 2 bases and J by 1 base. The CDR3 runs to 16 residues. In nucleotides, the CDR3 is TGTGCCAGCAGTTTAGGGAGGGCGGGAGGTTCCTACGAGCAGTACCTC. It codes for CASSLGRAGGSYEQYL.

This clonotype was observed at least ten times. The chain links TRBV11-2 to TRBJ2-3; TRBD2 aligns across 10 bases. Germline CDR1 is SGHAT and CDR2 is FQNNGV. J gave up 3 bases and V 0 bases, and 0 bases lay outside the gene matches. The CDR3 runs to 15 residues. This chain's CDR3 is CASSLELAGTDTQYF. The CDR3 DNA follows: TGTGCCAGCAGCTTAGAACTAGCGGGAACAGATACGCAGTATTTT.

This clonotype was counted many times. This chain links TRBV18 with TRBJ1-2; D is undetermined. The germline V gene has CDR1 KGHSH and CDR2 LQKENI. The CDR3 runs 13 residues. V dropped 5 bases and J dropped 3 bases, with 10 bases sitting between them. CDR3 protein: CASSSSDDYGYTF. CDR3 sequence (DNA): TGTGCCAGCTCATCATCAGATGACTATGGCTACACCTTC.

Note on this clonotype: At one end, the junction sequence differs from germline, possibly due to a read error. The chain combines TRBV6-1 with TRBJ2-5; the match to TRBD1 covers 7 bases. CDR3 length equals 14 residues. Germline V lookup: CDR1 MNHNS, CDR2 SASEGT. The CDR3 spells CASTDLFGTPDRDF. The CDR3 nucleotides are TGTGCCAGCACCGACCTATTCGGGACCCCTGACAGGGACTTC.